The 2 T cell receptor beta chains listed next were all sequenced from one sample in a study. TCRdb re-analysed the RT-PCR reads in MiXCR, keeping a single row per CDR3 protein. Seen here are hundreds of thousands of distinct CDR3 sequences, 14% observed once, and the top ten hold just over 3.5%. Sequenced input: memory CD4+ T cells from blood. The receptors derive from a female donor in good health, serving as a healthy control.

This clonotype was counted a few times. The chain links TRBV27 to TRBJ1-1; unclear D gene. This CDR3 comprises 14 residues. Germline V lookup: CDR1 MNHEY, CDR2 SMNVEV (reference sequence). The V end was cut by 2 bases, the J end by 3 bases, with 10 bases between. DNA of the CDR3: TGTGCCAGCAGTTTACAGGCAGCCCACACTGAAGCTTTCTTT. Residues: CASSLQAAHTEAFF.

The V and J genes are TRBV12-3 or TRBV12-4 and TRBJ2-5; 9 positions match TRBD1. The CDR3 extends over 16 amino acids. V lost 8 bases and J lost 2; bases outside the gene matches: 12. The CDR3 DNA reads TGTGCCAGCGGCACAGGGGGCCTTTTAATTCAAGAGACCCAGTACTTC. Its translation is CASGTGGLLIQETQYF.